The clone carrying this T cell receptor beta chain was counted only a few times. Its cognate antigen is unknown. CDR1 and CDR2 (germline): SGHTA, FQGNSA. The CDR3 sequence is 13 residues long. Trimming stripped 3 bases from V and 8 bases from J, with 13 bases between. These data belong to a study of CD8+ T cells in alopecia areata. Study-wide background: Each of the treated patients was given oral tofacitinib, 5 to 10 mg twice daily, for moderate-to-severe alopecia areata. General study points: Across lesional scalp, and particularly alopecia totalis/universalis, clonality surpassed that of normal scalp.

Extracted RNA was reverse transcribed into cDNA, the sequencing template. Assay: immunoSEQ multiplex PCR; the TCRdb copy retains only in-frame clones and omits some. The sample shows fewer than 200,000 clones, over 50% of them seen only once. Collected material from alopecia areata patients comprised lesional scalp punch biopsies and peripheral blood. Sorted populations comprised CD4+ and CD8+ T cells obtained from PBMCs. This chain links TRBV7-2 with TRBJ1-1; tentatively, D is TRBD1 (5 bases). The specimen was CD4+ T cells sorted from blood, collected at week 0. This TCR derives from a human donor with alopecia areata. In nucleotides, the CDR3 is TGTGCCAGCAGCTTTGGTTTTCGGACAGAAGCTTTCTTT. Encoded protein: CASSFGFRTEAFF.